This TCR beta chain was recorded in a study of response to subunit inactivated influenza vaccine. This clonotype was picked up a small number of times. Germline V lookup: CDR1 SEHNR, CDR2 FQNEAQ (reference sequence). This CDR3 spans 16 amino acids. V lost 6 bases and J lost 7; bases outside the gene matches: 13. TCRdb re-called the RT-PCR reads with MiXCR, one entry per CDR3 protein. In the table there are around 600,000 distinct CDR3 sequences, roughly 12% of which are singletons. These sequences were also reported in another study, on T cells expressing NK-cell markers. That study adds: 5'RACE template switching built TCR beta cDNA with unique molecular identifiers. Sequencing covered eight donors, seven HCMV-seropositive and one seronegative. A handful of donors likewise had their CD3+CD56-NKG2C+ fraction led by these clonotypes.

This receptor was identified in a man aged 45-65 years who received an inactivated influenza vaccine. V and J are TRBV7-9 and TRBJ2-1, with TRBD2 matching over 9 bases. Specimen: PBMCs from blood, collected on the day of vaccination. CDR3 loop: CASRPKAGGSLNEQFF. The CDR3 region has the DNA TGTGCCAGCAGACCAAAAGCGGGGGGCTCACTAAATGAGCAGTTCTTC.